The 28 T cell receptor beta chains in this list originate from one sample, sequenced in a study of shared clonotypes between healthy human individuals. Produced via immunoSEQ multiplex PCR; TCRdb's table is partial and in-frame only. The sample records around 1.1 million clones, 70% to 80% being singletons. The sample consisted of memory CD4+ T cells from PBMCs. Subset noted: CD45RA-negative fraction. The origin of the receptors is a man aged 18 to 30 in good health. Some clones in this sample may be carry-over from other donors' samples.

The CDR3 here is CASSYSYRISYNEQFF. DNA for the CDR3: TGTGCCAGCAGTTACAGTTATAGGATTTCCTACAATGAGCAGTTCTTC. This chain uses TRBV6-5 with TRBJ2-1; D is unresolved. In germline, CDR1 is MNHEY, CDR2 SVGAGI. The germline V and J ends were trimmed by 2 bases and 1 base, with 12 bases remaining between them. This CDR3 is built from 16 residues.

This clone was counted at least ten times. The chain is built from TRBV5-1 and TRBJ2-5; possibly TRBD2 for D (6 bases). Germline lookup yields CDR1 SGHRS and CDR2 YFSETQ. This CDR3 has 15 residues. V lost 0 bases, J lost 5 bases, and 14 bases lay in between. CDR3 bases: TGCGCCAGCAGCTTGGGACTAGGTTCCCGGGAGACCCAGTACTTC. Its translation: CASSLGLGSRETQYF.

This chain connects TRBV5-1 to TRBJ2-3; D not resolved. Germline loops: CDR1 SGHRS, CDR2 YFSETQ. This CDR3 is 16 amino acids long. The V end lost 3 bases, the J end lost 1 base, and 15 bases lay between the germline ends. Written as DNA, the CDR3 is TGCGCCAGCAGCTGGGGAATTCGGATCGGCACAGATACGCAGTATTTT. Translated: CASSWGIRIGTDTQYF.

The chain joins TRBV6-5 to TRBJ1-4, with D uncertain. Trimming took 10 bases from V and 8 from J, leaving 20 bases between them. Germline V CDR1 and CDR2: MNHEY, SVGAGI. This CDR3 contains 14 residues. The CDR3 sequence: CATTDRTASEKLFF. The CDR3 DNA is TGTGCCACCACGGATCGAACAGCCTCCGAAAAACTGTTTTTT.

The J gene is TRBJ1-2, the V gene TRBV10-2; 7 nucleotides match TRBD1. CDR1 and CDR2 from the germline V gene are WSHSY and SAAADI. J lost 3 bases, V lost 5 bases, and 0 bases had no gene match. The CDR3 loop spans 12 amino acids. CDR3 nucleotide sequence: TGCGCCAGCAGTACAGGGGACTATGGCTACACCTTC. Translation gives CASSTGDYGYTF.

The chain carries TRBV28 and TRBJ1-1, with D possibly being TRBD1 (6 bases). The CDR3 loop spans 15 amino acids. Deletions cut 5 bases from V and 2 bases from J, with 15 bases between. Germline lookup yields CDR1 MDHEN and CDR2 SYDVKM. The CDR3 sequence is CASSQLQGKNTEAFF. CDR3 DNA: TGTGCCAGCAGTCAGTTACAGGGTAAAAACACTGAAGCTTTCTTT.

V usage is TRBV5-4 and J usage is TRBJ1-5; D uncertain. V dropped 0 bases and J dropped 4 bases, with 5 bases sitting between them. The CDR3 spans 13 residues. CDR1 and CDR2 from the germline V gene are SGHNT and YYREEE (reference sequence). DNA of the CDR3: TGTGCCAGCAGCTTGGATAGAAATCAGCCCCAGCATTTT. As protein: CASSLDRNQPQHF.

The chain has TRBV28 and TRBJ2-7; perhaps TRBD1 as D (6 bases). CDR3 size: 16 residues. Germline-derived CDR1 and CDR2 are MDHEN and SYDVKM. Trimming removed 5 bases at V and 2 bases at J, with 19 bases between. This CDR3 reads CASSTQGPTTAYEQYF. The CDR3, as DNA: TGTGCCAGCAGTACACAGGGCCCTACGACAGCCTACGAGCAGTACTTC.

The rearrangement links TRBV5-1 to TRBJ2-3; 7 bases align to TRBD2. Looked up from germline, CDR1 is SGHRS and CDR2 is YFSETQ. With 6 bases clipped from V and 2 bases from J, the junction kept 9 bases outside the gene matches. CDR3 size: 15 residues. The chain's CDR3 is CASTPRDYLTDTQYF. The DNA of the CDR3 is TGCGCCAGCACCCCCCGGGACTACCTCACAGATACGCAGTATTTT. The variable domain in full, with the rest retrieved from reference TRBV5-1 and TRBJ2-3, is KAGVTQTPRYLIKTRGQQVTLSCSPISGHRSVSWYQQTPGQGLQFLFEYFSETQRNKGNFPGRFSGRQFSNSRSEMNVSTLELGDSALYLCASTPRDYLTDTQYFGPGTRLTVL.

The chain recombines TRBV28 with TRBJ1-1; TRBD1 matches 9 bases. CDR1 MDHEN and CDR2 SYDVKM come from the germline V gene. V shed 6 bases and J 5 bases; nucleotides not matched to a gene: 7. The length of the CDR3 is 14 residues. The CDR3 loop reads CASSKTGGGTEAFF. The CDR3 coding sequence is TGTGCCAGCAGCAAAACAGGGGGCGGAACTGAAGCTTTCTTT.

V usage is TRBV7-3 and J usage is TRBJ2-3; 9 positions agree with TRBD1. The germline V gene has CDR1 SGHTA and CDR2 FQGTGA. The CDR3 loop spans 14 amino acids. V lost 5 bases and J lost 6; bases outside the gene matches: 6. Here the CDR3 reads CASSRDRALDTQYF. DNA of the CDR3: TGTGCCAGCAGCCGGGACAGGGCCTTGGATACGCAGTATTTT.

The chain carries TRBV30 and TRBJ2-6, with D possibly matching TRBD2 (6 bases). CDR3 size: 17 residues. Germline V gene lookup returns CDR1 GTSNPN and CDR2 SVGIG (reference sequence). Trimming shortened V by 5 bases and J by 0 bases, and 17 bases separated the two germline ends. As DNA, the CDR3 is TGTGCCTGGGTCCGAGGGACTTCCTACTCTGGGGCCAACGTCCTGACTTTC. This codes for CAWVRGTSYSGANVLTF.

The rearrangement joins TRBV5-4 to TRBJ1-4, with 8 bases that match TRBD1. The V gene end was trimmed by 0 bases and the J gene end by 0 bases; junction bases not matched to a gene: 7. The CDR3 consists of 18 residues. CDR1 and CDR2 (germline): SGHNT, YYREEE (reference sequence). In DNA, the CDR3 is TGTGCCAGCAGCTTGGACAGGGGGATGGGTTCAACTAATGAAAAACTGTTTTTT. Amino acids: CASSLDRGMGSTNEKLFF. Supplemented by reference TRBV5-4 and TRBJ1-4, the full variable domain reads ETGVTQSPTHLIKTRGQQVTLRCSSQSGHNTVSWYQQALGQGPQFIFQYYREEENGRGNFPPRFSGLQFPNYSSELNVNALELDDSALYLCASSLDRGMGSTNEKLFFGSGTQLSVL.

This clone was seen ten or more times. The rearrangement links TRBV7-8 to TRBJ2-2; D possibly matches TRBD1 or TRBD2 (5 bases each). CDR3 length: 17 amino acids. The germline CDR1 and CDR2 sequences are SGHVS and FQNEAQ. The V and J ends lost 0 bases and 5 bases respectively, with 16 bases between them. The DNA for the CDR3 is TGTGCCAGCAGCTTAGCGTCGTATGGGACCCCGACCGGGGAGCTGTTTTTT. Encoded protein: CASSLASYGTPTGELFF. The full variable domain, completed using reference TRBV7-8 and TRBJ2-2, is GAGVSQSPRYKVAKRGQDVALRCDPISGHVSLFWYQQALGQGPEFLTYFQNEAQLDKSGLPSDRFFAERPEGSVSTLKIQRTQQEDSAVYLCASSLASYGTPTGELFFGEGSRLTVL.

In DNA form, the CDR3 reads TGTGCCAGCAGCCCAAAACTACCGGGACAGGGATGGGGCTACACCTTC. Residues: CASSPKLPGQGWGYTF. The genes are TRBV5-8 and TRBJ1-2, with 9 bases lining up with TRBD1. Germline V CDR1 and CDR2: SGHTS, YDEGEE. The trim removed 4 bases at V and 8 bases at J, leaving 15 bases unmatched. The CDR3 contains 16 residues.

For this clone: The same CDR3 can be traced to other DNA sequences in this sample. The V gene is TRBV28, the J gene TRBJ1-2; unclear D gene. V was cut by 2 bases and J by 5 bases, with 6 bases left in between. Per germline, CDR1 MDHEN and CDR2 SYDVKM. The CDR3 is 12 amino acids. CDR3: CASSLREYGYTF. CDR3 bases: TGTGCCAGCAGTTTAAGGGAATATGGCTACACCTTC.

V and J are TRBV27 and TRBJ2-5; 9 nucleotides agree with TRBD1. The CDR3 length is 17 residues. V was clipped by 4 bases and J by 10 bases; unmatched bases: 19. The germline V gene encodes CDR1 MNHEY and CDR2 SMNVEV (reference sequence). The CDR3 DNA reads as TGTGCCAGCAGTTCTCCCTACTCAGCCGGGGACAGGGTGATCCAGTACTTC. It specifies CASSSPYSAGDRVIQYF.

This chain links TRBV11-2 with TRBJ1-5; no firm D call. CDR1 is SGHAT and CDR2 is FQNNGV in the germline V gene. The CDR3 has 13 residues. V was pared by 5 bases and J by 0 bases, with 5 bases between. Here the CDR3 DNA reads TGTGCCAGCAGCGCGGATAGCAATCAGCCCCAGCATTTT. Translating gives CASSADSNQPQHF.

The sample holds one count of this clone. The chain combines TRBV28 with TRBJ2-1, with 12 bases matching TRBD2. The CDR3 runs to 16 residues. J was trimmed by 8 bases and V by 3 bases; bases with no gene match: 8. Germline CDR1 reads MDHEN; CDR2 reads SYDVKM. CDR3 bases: TGTGCCAGCAGTTTGTTAAGGACTAGCGGGAAGGATGAGCAGTTCTTC. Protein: CASSLLRTSGKDEQFF.

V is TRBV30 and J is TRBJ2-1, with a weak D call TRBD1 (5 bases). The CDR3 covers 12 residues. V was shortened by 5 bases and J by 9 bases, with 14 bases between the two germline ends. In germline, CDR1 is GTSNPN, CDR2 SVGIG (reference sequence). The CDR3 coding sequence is TGTGCCTGGGGGGCGGCTGGGATTGAGCAGTTCTTC. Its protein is CAWGAAGIEQFF.

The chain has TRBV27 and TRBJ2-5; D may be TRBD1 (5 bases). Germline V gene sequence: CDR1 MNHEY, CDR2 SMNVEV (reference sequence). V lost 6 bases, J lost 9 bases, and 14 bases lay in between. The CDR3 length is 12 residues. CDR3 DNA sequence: TGTGCCAGCAGGGACACGGCCGGGCCCCAGTACTTC. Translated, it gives CASRDTAGPQYF.

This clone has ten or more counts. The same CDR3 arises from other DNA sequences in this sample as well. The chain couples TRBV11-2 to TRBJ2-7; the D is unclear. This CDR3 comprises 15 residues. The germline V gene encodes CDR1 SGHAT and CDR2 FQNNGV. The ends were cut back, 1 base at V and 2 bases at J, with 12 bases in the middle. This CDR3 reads CASSLAPATPYEQYF. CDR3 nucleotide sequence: TGTGCCAGCAGCTTAGCCCCAGCGACTCCCTACGAGCAGTACTTC.

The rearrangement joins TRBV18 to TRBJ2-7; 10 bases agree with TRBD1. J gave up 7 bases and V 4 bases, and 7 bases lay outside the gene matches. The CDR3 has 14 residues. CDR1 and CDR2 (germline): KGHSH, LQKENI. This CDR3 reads CASSRETGGSEQYF. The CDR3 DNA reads TGTGCCAGCTCACGGGAGACAGGGGGCTCGGAGCAGTACTTC.

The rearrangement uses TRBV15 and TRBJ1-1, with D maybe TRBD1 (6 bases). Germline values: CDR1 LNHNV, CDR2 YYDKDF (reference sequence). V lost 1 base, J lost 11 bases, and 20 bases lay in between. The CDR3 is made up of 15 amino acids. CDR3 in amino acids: CATSRAGGSHSGAFF. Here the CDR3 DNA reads TGTGCCACCAGCAGAGCGGGGGGCTCCCATAGTGGGGCTTTCTTT.

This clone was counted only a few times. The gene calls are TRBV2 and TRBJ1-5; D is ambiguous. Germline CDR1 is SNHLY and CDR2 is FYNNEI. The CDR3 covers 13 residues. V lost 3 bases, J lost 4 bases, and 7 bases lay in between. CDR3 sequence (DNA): TGTGCCAGCAGTGACGTAGGTAATCAGCCCCAGCATTTT. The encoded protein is CASSDVGNQPQHF. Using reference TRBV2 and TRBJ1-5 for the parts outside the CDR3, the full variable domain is EPEVTQTPSHQVTQMGQEVILRCVPISNHLYFYWYRQILGQKVEFLVSFYNNEISEKSEIFDDQFSVERPDGSNFTLKIRSTKLEDSAMYFCASSDVGNQPQHFGDGTRLSIL.

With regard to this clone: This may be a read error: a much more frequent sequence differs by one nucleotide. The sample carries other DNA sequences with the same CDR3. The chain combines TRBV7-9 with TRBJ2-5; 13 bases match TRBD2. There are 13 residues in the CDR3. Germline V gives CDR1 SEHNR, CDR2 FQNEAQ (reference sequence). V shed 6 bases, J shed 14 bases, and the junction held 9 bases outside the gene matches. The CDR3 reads CASREGTSGNLYF. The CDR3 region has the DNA TGTGCCAGCAGGGAGGGGACTAGCGGGAATCTCTACTTC.

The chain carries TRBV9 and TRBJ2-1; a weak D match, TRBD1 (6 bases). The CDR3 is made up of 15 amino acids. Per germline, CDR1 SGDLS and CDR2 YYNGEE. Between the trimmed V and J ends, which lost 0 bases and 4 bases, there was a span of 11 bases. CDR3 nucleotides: TGTGCCAGCAGCGTAGACGAAGGGGGATACAATGAGCAGTTCTTC. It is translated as CASSVDEGGYNEQFF.

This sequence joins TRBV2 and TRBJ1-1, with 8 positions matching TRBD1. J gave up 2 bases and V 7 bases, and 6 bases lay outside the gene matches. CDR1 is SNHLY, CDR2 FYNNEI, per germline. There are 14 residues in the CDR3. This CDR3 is CASKFQGANTEAFF. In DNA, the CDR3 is TGTGCCAGCAAATTCCAGGGGGCAAACACTGAAGCTTTCTTT.